Following are 21 T cell receptor beta chains from one sample sequenced in a study of cytomegalovirus exposure and HLA in healthy donors. PCR amplification relied on 60 Vbeta primers (plus 13 Jbeta primers). Clones were read by immunoSEQ multiplex PCR, and TCRdb kept only the in-frame ones, dropping some. The data show about 190,000 clones, with under 85% seen just once and over 1.5% held by the top ten. The sample comprised PBMCs. The receptors were sampled from a man aged 50 to 60 in good health and CMV-seronegative.

V gene TRBV6-4 combines with J gene TRBJ2-1, with D hard to call. V was pared by 6 bases and J by 5 bases, with 8 bases between. This CDR3 is 12 amino acids long. CDR1 and CDR2 (germline): MRHNA, SNTAGT. The CDR3 nucleotides are TGTGCCAGCAGGACAACGAACAATGAGCAGTTCTTC. Translation gives CASRTTNNEQFF.

The rearrangement uses TRBV28 and TRBJ2-1; no clear D gene. The CDR3 has 11 residues. The V end lost 5 bases, the J end lost 3 bases, and 2 bases lay between the germline ends. Germline V gives CDR1 MDHEN, CDR2 SYDVKM. The CDR3 DNA follows: TGTGCCAGCAGTCTCTACAATGAGCAGTTCTTC. Residues: CASSLYNEQFF.

The V call is TRBV4-1, the J call TRBJ1-2; perhaps TRBD1 as D (6 bases). V was shortened by 4 bases and J by 5 bases, with 8 bases between the two germline ends. Looked up from germline, CDR1 is MGHRA and CDR2 is YSYEKL. This CDR3 comprises 12 residues. The DNA of the CDR3 is TGCGCCAGCAGCCCCGGACAGTATGGCTACACCTTC. It codes for CASSPGQYGYTF.

The rearrangement joins TRBV5-6 to TRBJ2-7; D possibly corresponds to TRBD1 (8 bases). Trimming removed 5 bases from V and 3 bases from J, with 21 bases in between. The CDR3 has 16 amino acids. CDR1 and CDR2 (germline): SGHDT, YYEEEE. This CDR3 reads CASSWKTGGEYYEQYF. DNA of the CDR3: TGTGCCAGCAGTTGGAAAACAGGGGGGGAATACTACGAGCAGTACTTC.

The chain combines TRBV6-5 with TRBJ1-3, with D possibly TRBD1 on 5 matching bases. Germline-derived CDR1 and CDR2 are MNHEY and SVGAGI. V was trimmed by 3 bases and J by 6 bases, leaving 15 bases between them. This CDR3 is 15 amino acids long. For the CDR3, the DNA is TGTGCCAGCAGTTATAGTGGAGGGGTCCCAAACACCATATATTTT. Translated, it gives CASSYSGGVPNTIYF.

The chain carries TRBV5-6 and TRBJ2-2, with D possibly being TRBD2 (6 bases). The V end lost 1 base, the J end lost 3 bases, and 7 bases lay between the germline ends. The V gene's germline CDR1 is SGHDT and CDR2 YYEEEE. The CDR3 is 14 amino acids. The CDR3 region has the DNA TGTGCCAGCAGCTTGCGGGGGTACACCGGGGAGCTGTTTTTT. Its translation is CASSLRGYTGELFF.

The chain combines TRBV7-9 with TRBJ2-4; 7 bases are a match to TRBD2. This CDR3 has 18 amino acids. After removal of 5 bases from V and 1 base from J, the junction contained 14 bases not matched to a gene. Germline assignment: CDR1 SEHNR and CDR2 FQNEAQ (reference sequence). The CDR3 protein is CASSPNGGGAHAKNIQYF. In nucleotides, the CDR3 is TGTGCCAGCAGCCCGAACGGGGGAGGGGCCCACGCCAAAAACATTCAGTACTTC.

V is TRBV28 and J is TRBJ1-5; 7 nucleotides line up with TRBD1. Germline trimming cut 3 bases from V and 4 bases from J; bases unmatched to any gene: 12. This CDR3 has 17 residues. Germline CDR1 is MDHEN and CDR2 is SYDVKM. The CDR3 bases are TGTGCCAGCAGTTTTGAATCAGGGGGAGGAGGGAATCAGCCCCAGCATTTT. Translation gives CASSFESGGGGNQPQHF.

The V call is TRBV20-1, the J call TRBJ1-1, with 7 bases that match TRBD1. Germline V gene data show CDR1 as DFQATT and CDR2 as SNEGSKA (reference sequence). The CDR3 extends over 11 amino acids. V shed 4 bases and J 11 bases; nucleotides not matched to a gene: 7. CDR3 residues: CSATNTGEAFF. CDR3 DNA: TGCAGTGCTACTAATACAGGGGAGGCTTTCTTT.

CDR3 sequence: CASRRDGGGEQFF. DNA for the CDR3: TGTGCCAGCAGGCGGGACGGGGGGGGTGAGCAGTTCTTC. The chain uses TRBV5-4 and TRBJ2-1; TRBD2 agrees at 8 bases. The CDR3 spans 13 residues. CDR1 and CDR2 (germline): SGHNT, YYREEE (reference sequence). V trimming: 5 bases; J trimming: 9 bases; junction bases outside the gene matches: 7.

The chain joins TRBV19 to TRBJ2-6; possible D gene TRBD1, 6 bases. Germline loops: CDR1 LNHDA, CDR2 SQIVND (reference sequence). CDR3 size: 15 residues. The germline V and J ends were trimmed by 10 bases and 4 bases, with 17 bases remaining between them. DNA for the CDR3: TGTGCCACCCACGCAGGGGCGAGAGGGGCCAACGTCCTGACTTTC. This gives the protein CATHAGARGANVLTF.

The rearrangement uses TRBV5-6 and TRBJ1-5; D ambiguous. V was trimmed by 0 bases and J by 3 bases, leaving 4 bases between them. The CDR3 is 13 residues long. Germline V gene lookup returns CDR1 SGHDT and CDR2 YYEEEE. In DNA, the CDR3 is TGTGCCAGCAGCTTGGAGCCCAATCAGCCCCAGCATTTT. Its protein is CASSLEPNQPQHF. Full variable domain (remainder filled in from reference TRBV5-6 and TRBJ1-5): DAGVTQSPTHLIKTRGQQVTLRCSPKSGHDTVSWYQQALGQGPQFIFQYYEEEERQRGNFPDRFSGHQFPNYSSELNVNALLLGDSALYLCASSLEPNQPQHFGDGTRLSIL.

The chain recombines TRBV7-6 with TRBJ2-7; 10 positions match TRBD1. Germline V gene data show CDR1 as SGHVS and CDR2 as FNYEAQ. CDR3 length equals 15 residues. With V trimmed by 5 bases and J by 7 bases, 11 bases remained unmatched. CDR3 coding DNA: TGTGCCAGCAGCCCGGGGACAGGGGTTCGGGGGGAGCAGTACTTC. It yields the protein CASSPGTGVRGEQYF.

The chain is built from TRBV2 and TRBJ2-5; TRBD2 aligns across 12 bases. Germline CDR1 is SNHLY and CDR2 is FYNNEI. V shed 1 base and J 13 bases; nucleotides not matched to a gene: 7. This CDR3 spans 14 amino acids. As DNA, the CDR3 is TGTGCCAGCAGTGAAGAACTAGCGGGAGGCCTCCGGTACTTC. The encoded protein is CASSEELAGGLRYF.

This clone came up once. The sample carries other DNA sequences with the same CDR3. The chain couples TRBV9 to TRBJ1-6; possible D gene TRBD1, 6 bases. This CDR3 has 14 amino acids. Trimming shortened V by 4 bases and J by 8 bases, and 13 bases separated the two germline ends. Germline-derived CDR1 and CDR2 are SGDLS and YYNGEE. CDR3 bases: TGTGCCAGCAGCCCCGGACAGCCGCATTCACCCCTCCACTTT. It translates to CASSPGQPHSPLHF.

This chain joins TRBV18 and TRBJ2-3; 7 nucleotides align to TRBD2. V shed 6 bases and J 1 base; nucleotides not matched to a gene: 16. Germline CDR1 reads KGHSH; CDR2 reads LQKENI. The CDR3 loop spans 18 amino acids. The CDR3 protein is CASSLLRIRGSGTDTQYF. The CDR3 DNA reads as TGTGCCAGCTCGCTGTTACGTATTCGCGGGAGTGGCACAGATACGCAGTATTTT.

The chain links TRBV14 to TRBJ2-1; D might be TRBD2 (5 bases). Per germline, CDR1 SGHDN and CDR2 FVKESK. CDR3 length equals 16 residues. V lost 1 base, J lost 1 base, and 11 bases lay in between. The CDR3 loop is CASSQAAGWSYNEQFF. CDR3 DNA: TGTGCCAGCAGCCAAGCGGCGGGTTGGTCCTACAATGAGCAGTTCTTC.

This chain connects TRBV14 to TRBJ2-5; no firm D call. The ends were cut back, 4 bases at V and 5 bases at J, with 11 bases in the middle. From germline, CDR1 is SGHDN and CDR2 FVKESK. This CDR3 is built from 13 residues. The CDR3 protein is CASSLWVGETQYF. In nucleotides, the CDR3 is TGTGCCAGCAGCCTTTGGGTCGGGGAGACCCAGTACTTC.

This chain uses TRBV4-2 with TRBJ2-1; 7 bases map to TRBD2. Germline V lookup: CDR1 LGHNA, CDR2 YNFKEQ. V lost 1 base, J lost 0 bases, and 3 bases stayed unmatched. This CDR3 region has 16 residues. This CDR3 reads CASSQVGGSSYNEQFF. The CDR3 DNA reads TGTGCCAGCAGCCAAGTTGGCGGGAGCTCCTACAATGAGCAGTTCTTC.

This rearrangement joins TRBV21-1 to TRBJ1-6; the table gives TRBD1 as D, unverified against the DNA. TRBV21-1 is labeled a pseudogene. This CDR3 contains 15 residues. The CDR3 DNA reads TGTGCCAGCAGCGGACACCCGGGTTATAATTCACCCCTCCACTTT. It yields the protein CASSGHPGYNSPLHF.

This clone was observed a handful of times. V usage is TRBV5-5 and J usage is TRBJ2-2; perhaps TRBD2 as D (5 bases). CDR3 length: 14 residues. Germline loops: CDR1 SGHKS, CDR2 YYEKEE (reference sequence). V lost 0 bases, J lost 7 bases, and 10 bases lay in between. Here the CDR3 reads CASSLGSGIGELFF. The CDR3 DNA reads TGTGCCAGCAGCTTGGGTTCGGGGATCGGGGAGCTGTTTTTT.